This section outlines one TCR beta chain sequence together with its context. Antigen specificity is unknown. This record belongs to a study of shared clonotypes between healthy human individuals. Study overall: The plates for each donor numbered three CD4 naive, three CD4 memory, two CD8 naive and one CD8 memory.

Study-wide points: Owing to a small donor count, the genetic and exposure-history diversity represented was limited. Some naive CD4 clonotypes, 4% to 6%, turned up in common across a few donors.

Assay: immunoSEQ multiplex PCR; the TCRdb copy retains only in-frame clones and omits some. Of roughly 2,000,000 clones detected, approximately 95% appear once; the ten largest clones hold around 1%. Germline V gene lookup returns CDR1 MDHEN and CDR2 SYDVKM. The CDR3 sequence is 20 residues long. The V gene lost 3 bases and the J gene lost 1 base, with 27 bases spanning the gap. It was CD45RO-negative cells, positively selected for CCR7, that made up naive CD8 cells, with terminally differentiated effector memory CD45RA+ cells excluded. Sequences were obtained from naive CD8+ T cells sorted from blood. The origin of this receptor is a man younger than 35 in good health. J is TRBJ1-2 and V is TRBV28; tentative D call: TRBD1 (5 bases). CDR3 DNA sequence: TGTGCCAGCAGTTTCGAAACCAAAGTGGGGGAGGCCCTACGTAACTATGGCTACACCTTC. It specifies CASSFETKVGEALRNYGYTF.